This is a list of T cell receptor beta chains from one sample in a study of shared clonotypes between healthy human individuals. Here immunoSEQ multiplex PCR was the method, and the copy in TCRdb shows in-frame clones only, minus some. The repertoire holds some 2 million clones, with about 95% as singletons. Sequencing used naive CD8+ T cells sorted from blood. These receptors were taken from a man in his late teens or twenties in good health. Both conserved end residues are part of each CDR3. The D gene is left open where the match is weak. The listing skips clone size in some rows; elsewhere it reads once, few, many or a size class.

v_call: TRBV27; j_call: TRBJ2-7; d_call: TRBD2; clone_size: -; cdr3_aa: CASSLGGGRFEQYF; cdr3_nt: TGTGCCAGCAGTTTAGGGGGAGGGCGATTCGAGCAGTACTTC
v_call: TRBV4-1; j_call: TRBJ2-1; d_call: -; clone_size: once; cdr3_aa: CASSQVTSSYNEQFF; cdr3_nt: TGCGCCAGCAGCCAAGTTACGAGCTCCTACAATGAGCAGTTCTTC
v_call: TRBV7-9; j_call: TRBJ1-5; d_call: -; clone_size: -; cdr3_aa: CASSLATGINQPQHF; cdr3_nt: TGTGCCAGCAGCTTAGCCACAGGGATCAATCAGCCCCAGCATTTT
v_call: TRBV5-1; j_call: TRBJ2-7; d_call: -; clone_size: few; cdr3_aa: CASSPDTLAEQYF; cdr3_nt: TGCGCCAGCAGCCCCGACACACTAGCCGAGCAGTACTTC
v_call: TRBV7-9; j_call: TRBJ2-1; d_call: -; clone_size: -; cdr3_aa: CASSSPDQNNEQFF; cdr3_nt: TGTGCCAGCAGCTCGCCTGACCAGAACAATGAGCAGTTCTTC
v_call: TRBV30; j_call: TRBJ1-1; d_call: -; clone_size: -; cdr3_aa: CAWSVGLNTEAFF; cdr3_nt: TGTGCCTGGAGTGTAGGGCTGAACACTGAAGCTTTCTTT
v_call: TRBV11-2; j_call: TRBJ2-2; d_call: -; clone_size: -; cdr3_aa: CASSSVVRGELFF; cdr3_nt: TGTGCCAGCAGCTCAGTGGTTCGGGGGGAGCTGTTTTTT
v_call: TRBV7-9; j_call: TRBJ1-4; d_call: -; clone_size: -; cdr3_aa: CASSLGDGSNEKLFF; cdr3_nt: TGTGCCAGCAGCCTGGGGGACGGATCTAATGAAAAACTGTTTTTT
v_call: TRBV27; j_call: TRBJ2-3; d_call: -; clone_size: -; cdr3_aa: CASGDGGAGPDTQYF; cdr3_nt: TGTGCCAGCGGGGATGGGGGCGCCGGCCCAGATACGCAGTATTTT
v_call: TRBV2; j_call: TRBJ2-2; d_call: -; clone_size: -; cdr3_aa: CASSEYETLNTGELFF; cdr3_nt: TGTGCCAGCAGTGAATATGAGACCCTGAACACCGGGGAGCTGTTTTTT
v_call: TRBV11-2; j_call: TRBJ2-7; d_call: -; clone_size: -; cdr3_aa: CASSFEGSYEQYF; cdr3_nt: TGTGCCAGCAGCTTCGAGGGTTCCTACGAGCAGTACTTC
v_call: TRBV2; j_call: TRBJ1-2; d_call: -; clone_size: -; cdr3_aa: CASSAFHEDGYGYTF; cdr3_nt: TGTGCCAGCAGTGCATTTCACGAGGACGGCTATGGCTACACCTTC
v_call: TRBV6-1; j_call: TRBJ1-2; d_call: -; clone_size: -; cdr3_aa: CASSEGGATYGYTF; cdr3_nt: TGTGCCAGCAGTGAAGGAGGAGCGACATATGGCTACACCTTC
v_call: TRBV7-9; j_call: TRBJ2-3; d_call: -; clone_size: -; cdr3_aa: CASEGGEGDTQYF; cdr3_nt: TGTGCCAGCGAAGGGGGAGAGGGAGATACGCAGTATTTT
v_call: TRBV9; j_call: TRBJ1-2; d_call: -; clone_size: -; cdr3_aa: CASSVGGSYGYTF; cdr3_nt: TGTGCCAGCAGCGTAGGCGGGTCCTATGGCTACACCTTC
v_call: TRBV13; j_call: TRBJ1-2; d_call: -; clone_size: -; cdr3_aa: CASSQLDGYTF; cdr3_nt: TGTGCCAGCAGTCAATTGGACGGCTACACCTTC
v_call: TRBV4-1; j_call: TRBJ2-1; d_call: -; clone_size: -; cdr3_aa: CASSQDVGNEQFF; cdr3_nt: TGCGCCAGCAGCCAAGATGTAGGCAATGAGCAGTTCTTC
v_call: TRBV7-7; j_call: TRBJ2-7; d_call: TRBD1; clone_size: -; cdr3_aa: CASSLGTPGQGVEQYF; cdr3_nt: TGTGCTAGCAGCTTAGGAACACCGGGACAGGGGGTCGAGCAGTACTTC
v_call: TRBV7-9; j_call: TRBJ1-1; d_call: -; clone_size: -; cdr3_aa: CASSSAEILGGAFF; cdr3_nt: TGTGCCAGCAGCTCCGCGGAGATCCTGGGAGGAGCTTTCTTT
v_call: TRBV5-5; j_call: TRBJ2-5; d_call: -; clone_size: -; cdr3_aa: CASSQNRAQETQYF; cdr3_nt: TGTGCCAGCAGCCAAAACAGGGCACAAGAGACCCAGTACTTC
v_call: TRBV21-1; j_call: TRBJ2-2; d_call: -; clone_size: once; cdr3_aa: CAKPLAGELTGELFF; cdr3_nt: TGTGCCAAACCCCTAGCGGGGGAACTGACCGGGGAGCTGTTTTTT
v_call: TRBV9; j_call: TRBJ1-6; d_call: -; clone_size: -; cdr3_aa: CASSERRETTNNSPLHF; cdr3_nt: TGTGCCAGCAGCGAGAGGAGGGAGACCACGAATAATTCACCCCTCCACTTT
v_call: TRBV4-3; j_call: TRBJ2-5; d_call: -; clone_size: -; cdr3_aa: CASSQEYSETQYF; cdr3_nt: TGCGCCAGCAGCCAAGAGTATTCGGAGACCCAGTACTTC
v_call: TRBV10-2; j_call: TRBJ1-2; d_call: -; clone_size: -; cdr3_aa: CASSESKQIFYGYTF; cdr3_nt: TGCGCCAGCAGTGAGTCGAAACAGATTTTCTATGGCTACACCTTC
v_call: TRBV29-1; j_call: TRBJ1-2; d_call: -; clone_size: -; cdr3_aa: CSVTTDGQGYTF; cdr3_nt: TGCAGCGTTACAACCGACGGGCAGGGCTACACCTTC
v_call: TRBV30; j_call: TRBJ1-5; d_call: TRBD1; clone_size: -; cdr3_aa: CATGTENSNQPQHF; cdr3_nt: TGTGCCACAGGGACAGAGAATAGCAATCAGCCCCAGCATTTT
v_call: TRBV12-5; j_call: TRBJ1-1; d_call: -; clone_size: few; cdr3_aa: CASGLGTAYTEAFF; cdr3_nt: TGTGCTAGTGGTTTGGGGACAGCCTACACTGAAGCTTTCTTT
v_call: TRBV5-4; j_call: TRBJ1-1; d_call: -; clone_size: -; cdr3_aa: CASSLPYMNTEAFF; cdr3_nt: TGTGCCAGCAGCTTGCCCTACATGAACACTGAAGCTTTCTTT
v_call: TRBV4-1; j_call: TRBJ2-7; d_call: TRBD2; clone_size: -; cdr3_aa: CASSQGGGSSYEQYF; cdr3_nt: TGCGCCAGCAGCCAAGGCGGGGGAAGCTCCTACGAGCAGTACTTC